The next 15 T cell receptor beta chains were all read from a single sample in a study of blood T cell repertoires in COVID-19. Clones were read by immunoSEQ multiplex PCR, and TCRdb kept only the in-frame ones, dropping some. Of roughly 41,000 clones in the sample, approximately 83% were seen once. The sample comprised peripheral blood. All receptors derive from a woman over 75 with acute or convalescent COVID-19.

The chain has TRBV3-1 (or the pseudogene TRBV3-2) and TRBJ2-5; 7 bases are shared with TRBD1. CDR3 length: 13 residues. Germline V gene sequence: CDR1 LGHDT, CDR2 YNNKEL (reference sequence). The V and J ends lost 8 bases and 1 base, in that order; junction bases with no gene match: 4. This chain's CDR3 is CASLNRGQETQYF. The CDR3 region has the DNA TGTGCCAGCCTTAACAGGGGCCAAGAGACCCAGTACTTC.

The chain combines TRBV12-5 with TRBJ2-1; no clear D. The ends were cut back, 5 bases at V and 8 bases at J, with 7 bases in the middle. The CDR3 runs 11 residues. Germline V gives CDR1 LGHNT, CDR2 FRNRAP. CDR3 sequence reads: CASGIKHEQFF. The DNA for the CDR3 is TGTGCTAGTGGTATAAAGCATGAGCAGTTCTTC.

The J gene is TRBJ1-3, the V gene TRBV11-2; D not resolved. Trimming took off 1 base at V and 4 bases at J, with 2 bases between the two ends. The germline V gene encodes CDR1 SGHAT and CDR2 FQNNGV. The CDR3 totals 12 residues. This CDR3 reads CASSLAGNTIYF. CDR3 in DNA: TGTGCCAGCAGCTTAGCAGGAAACACCATATATTTT.

The genes are TRBV6-5 and TRBJ1-1; a weak D match, TRBD1 (5 bases). Trimming removed 5 bases from V and 2 bases from J, with 15 bases in between. Looked up from germline, CDR1 is MNHEY and CDR2 is SVGAGI. The CDR3 contains 15 residues. CDR3 amino acids: CASSSVQGGNTEAFF. DNA for the CDR3: TGTGCCAGCAGTAGCGTCCAGGGCGGTAACACTGAAGCTTTCTTT.

The chain couples TRBV5-6 to TRBJ2-1, with D tentatively TRBD2 (6 bases). Between the trimmed V and J ends, which lost 7 bases and 10 bases, there was a span of 21 bases. CDR3 length: 14 amino acids. Germline V gives CDR1 SGHDT, CDR2 YYEEEE. The CDR3 region has the DNA TGTGCCAGCGCCCCACTAGCAGGAGATAAGGAGCAGTTCTTC. Its translation is CASAPLAGDKEQFF.

The V call is TRBV18, the J call TRBJ2-7; 8 nucleotides agree with TRBD1. CDR3 length: 13 residues. V gave up 5 bases and J gave up 2 bases; unmatched junction bases: 2. Germline CDR1 and CDR2: KGHSH and LQKENI. Here the CDR3 DNA reads TGTGCCAGCTCAAAGGACAGGGCCTACGAGCAGTACTTC. It translates to CASSKDRAYEQYF.

The CDR3 DNA sequence: TGTGCCAGCGGTTCCGGGACAGGGACTAACGAGCAGTACTTC. The encoded protein is CASGSGTGTNEQYF. The V and J genes are TRBV2 and TRBJ2-7, with TRBD1 matching over 9 bases. This CDR3 is 14 amino acids long. The germline V gene encodes CDR1 SNHLY and CDR2 FYNNEI. J was trimmed by 5 bases and V by 8 bases; bases with no gene match: 10.

Written as DNA, the CDR3 is TGCGCCAGCAGCTTGGAGAATCGCCCGGGGATGTACCAAGAGACCCAGTACTTC. Its translation is CASSLENRPGMYQETQYF. The chain employs TRBV5-1 and TRBJ2-5, with D possibly TRBD2 on 5 matching bases. CDR1 SGHRS and CDR2 YFSETQ come from the germline V gene. The CDR3 contains 18 residues. Between the trimmed V and J ends, which lost 0 bases and 0 bases, there was a span of 18 bases.

This rearrangement joins TRBV10-3 to TRBJ1-2, with TRBD1 identical over 8 bases. CDR1 is ENHRY and CDR2 is SYGVKD in the germline V gene. The CDR3 has 15 residues. Germline trimming cut 0 bases from V and 6 bases from J; bases unmatched to any gene: 6. The CDR3 is CAISESKGTGNGYTF. CDR3 nucleotide sequence: TGTGCCATCAGTGAGTCGAAGGGGACAGGCAATGGCTACACCTTC.

The chain links TRBV6-5 to TRBJ1-4; possible D gene TRBD1, 6 bases. V lost 5 bases and J 8 bases, leaving 15 bases between the germline ends. The CDR3 length is 14 residues. Germline V gene lookup returns CDR1 MNHEY and CDR2 SVGAGI. CDR3 amino acids: CASSPTGSGEKLFF. The CDR3 nucleotides read TGTGCCAGCAGTCCTACAGGGTCGGGCGAAAAACTGTTTTTT.

The chain joins TRBV23-1 to TRBJ2-5; no clear D gene. TRBV23-1 is annotated as an ORF whose role is uncertain. Trimming shortened V by 7 bases and J by 2 bases, and 5 bases separated the two germline ends. The CDR3 has 11 amino acids. The CDR3 bases are TGCGCCAGCATGAGTCAAGAGACCCAGTACTTC. Its translation: CASMSQETQYF.

This clone came up once. V usage is TRBV19 and J usage is TRBJ2-2, with TRBD2 as a possible D gene (6 bases). This CDR3 has 15 amino acids. With 6 bases removed from V and 5 bases from J, the gap between germline ends came to 16 bases. Germline CDR1 LNHDA, CDR2 SQIVND (reference sequence). This CDR3 reads CASSLPLEGTGELFF. CDR3 DNA: TGTGCCAGTAGCCTACCCCTGGAGGGAACCGGGGAGCTGTTTTTT.

This chain uses TRBV15 with TRBJ2-3; 9 nucleotides agree with TRBD2. Germline V CDR1 and CDR2: LNHNV, YYDKDF (reference sequence). The CDR3 is 18 residues long. Trimming cost V 0 bases and J 0 bases; bases outside gene matches: 7. This CDR3 is CATSRDLAGVTSTDTQYF. DNA for the CDR3: TGTGCCACCAGCAGAGATTTAGCGGGGGTGACTAGCACAGATACGCAGTATTTT.

The chain uses TRBV5-5 and TRBJ1-6, with no clear D. Between the trimmed V and J ends, which lost 2 bases and 7 bases, there was a span of 10 bases. Germline V gene lookup returns CDR1 SGHKS and CDR2 YYEKEE (reference sequence). CDR3 size: 14 residues. CDR3 protein: CASSFPPGNSPLHF. The CDR3 DNA is TGTGCCAGCAGCTTTCCCCCGGGGAATTCACCCCTCCACTTT.

The rearrangement links TRBV5-1 to TRBJ2-3; D is possibly TRBD1 (6 bases). The V end lost 0 bases, the J end lost 0 bases, and 8 bases lay between the germline ends. CDR3 length equals 15 residues. Germline lookup yields CDR1 SGHRS and CDR2 YFSETQ. CDR3 DNA sequence: TGCGCCAGCAGCTTGGACAGGGCAAGCACAGATACGCAGTATTTT. Encoded protein: CASSLDRASTDTQYF.